These 13 T cell receptor beta chains were sequenced from one sample in a study of T cells in Graves' hyperthyroidism and ophthalmopathy (dated by TCRdb to 2018 to 2020). Libraries were made using multiplex PCR. The sequencer listed for this sample is Illumina HiSeq 2000. Amplification of TCR beta CDR3 regions was carried out from RNA transcripts. A first-round RT-PCR of the TCR CDR3 used the HTBI primer set with the Qiagen OneStep RT-PCR kit. The public reads were reanalyzed by TCRdb: fastp trimming at Q25, MiXCR alignment, in-frame beta chains only. Each record represents a unique CDR3 protein, reported with the most common genes and DNA among its rows. The sample table records around 300,000 distinct CDR3 sequences; 20% to 25% of these occur just once. Under 65% of the sample lies in the top ten. Material for sequencing was blood. The receptors derive from a man aged 30-40 years with Graves' ophthalmopathy.

This clonotype was seen ten or more times. This chain connects TRBV11-3 to TRBJ2-1; D may match TRBD1 or TRBD2 (5 bases each). V shed 3 bases and J shed 8 bases, with 11 bases lying between them. The CDR3 sequence is 13 residues long. Looked up from germline, CDR1 is SGHNT and CDR2 is YENEEA. The CDR3 loop is CASSLGPGYEQFF. The CDR3 coding sequence is TGTGCCAGCAGCTTGGGACCGGGCTATGAGCAGTTCTTC.

This clonotype was counted a few times. The gene calls are TRBV9 and TRBJ1-6; D perhaps matches TRBD1 (5 bases). Germline-derived CDR1 and CDR2 are SGDLS and YYNGEE. Trimming cost V 4 bases and J 8 bases, with 16 bases left between them. CDR3 size: 15 residues. The CDR3, as DNA: TGTGCCAGCAGCCAGTTATGGGGGTCGGATTCACCCCTCCACTTT. Protein sequence: CASSQLWGSDSPLHF.

The gene calls are TRBV9 and TRBJ1-4, with TRBD1 identical over 8 bases. The J segment lost 5 bases and the V segment lost 4 bases, leaving 4 bases of the junction unmatched. This CDR3 comprises 14 residues. Germline values: CDR1 SGDLS, CDR2 YYNGEE. The CDR3 nucleotides are TGTGCCAGCAGCTGGGACAGGCTAAATGAAAAACTGTTTTTT. This encodes CASSWDRLNEKLFF.

This clonotype was observed many times. The rearrangement uses TRBV11-2 and TRBJ2-1, with D uncertain. This CDR3 region has 13 residues. The germline CDR1 and CDR2 sequences are SGHAT and FQNNGV. Trimming removed 5 bases at V and 4 bases at J, with 9 bases between. The CDR3 region is CASSRGDYNEQFF. Here the CDR3 DNA reads TGTGCCAGCAGCCGTGGAGATTACAATGAGCAGTTCTTC.

This clonotype was detected a few times. The chain recombines TRBV7-2 with TRBJ2-2; 8 bases are a match to TRBD2. Germline V CDR1 and CDR2: SGHTA, FQGNSA. Trimming removed 10 bases from V and 9 bases from J; junction bases left unmatched: 10. The CDR3 contains 13 residues. CDR3 nucleotides: TGTGCCACCACCAAGCGGGAGTTTTGGGAGCTGTTTTTT. Translating it yields CATTKREFWELFF.

This clonotype was found a few times. V is TRBV27 and J is TRBJ2-1, with 10 positions matching TRBD2. The trim removed 5 bases at V and 2 bases at J, leaving 3 bases unmatched. The CDR3 runs to 15 residues. Germline CDR1 MNHEY, CDR2 SMNVEV (reference sequence). CDR3 DNA sequence: TGTGCCAGCAGTCGAAGCGGGAGGGCCTACAATGAGCAGTTCTTC. Residues: CASSRSGRAYNEQFF.

The table lists this clonotype with a few counts. V and J are TRBV6-1 and TRBJ2-7; D is unresolved. The length of the CDR3 is 10 residues. Trimming cost V 10 bases and J 2 bases, with 6 bases left between them. Germline-derived CDR1 and CDR2 are MNHNS and SASEGT. In DNA form, the CDR3 reads TGTGCCATGGGGACCTACGAGCAGTACTTC. This encodes CAMGTYEQYF.

The V and J genes are TRBV28 and TRBJ2-3; D may be TRBD2 (6 bases). The CDR3 totals 16 residues. From germline, CDR1 is MDHEN and CDR2 SYDVKM. V dropped 4 bases and J dropped 1 base, with 15 bases sitting between them. The CDR3 here is CASSSRAASGTDTQYF. The CDR3 DNA reads TGTGCCAGCAGTTCCCGGGCGGCTAGCGGCACAGATACGCAGTATTTT.

This clonotype showed up many times. CDR3 nucleotides: TGTGCCAGCAGCCAAGGGGCGACGGGCTACACCTTC. It codes for CASSQGATGYTF. V usage is TRBV3-1 and J usage is TRBJ1-2; D is uncertain. The CDR3 is made up of 12 amino acids. Germline V lookup: CDR1 LGHDT, CDR2 YNNKEL (reference sequence). Trimming removed 1 base at V and 8 bases at J, with 8 bases between.

This rearrangement joins TRBV28 to TRBJ2-1, with no clear D. CDR1 is MDHEN, CDR2 SYDVKM, per germline. V was trimmed by 7 bases and J by 4 bases, leaving 20 bases between them. The CDR3 has 16 residues. The CDR3 DNA reads as TGTGCCAGCACGCAATCCCCGCGGTCGATATACAATGAGCAGTTCTTC. Its translation: CASTQSPRSIYNEQFF. The variable domain in full, with the rest retrieved from reference TRBV28 and TRBJ2-1, is DVKVTQSSRYLVKRTGEKVFLECVQDMDHENMFWYRQDPGLGLRLIYFSYDVKMKEKGDIPEGYSVSREKKERFSLILESASTNQTSMYLCASTQSPRSIYNEQFFGPGTRLTVL.

This chain connects TRBV7-6 to TRBJ1-1; TRBD1 matches at 7 bases. The CDR3 consists of 12 residues. Germline values: CDR1 SGHVS, CDR2 FNYEAQ. Trimming removed 5 bases from V and 5 bases from J; junction bases left unmatched: 2. CDR3 loop: CASSQTGTEAFF. The CDR3 DNA sequence: TGTGCCAGCAGCCAGACAGGGACTGAAGCTTTCTTT. Drawing the rest from reference TRBV7-6 and TRBJ1-1, the complete variable domain is GAGVSQSPRYKVTKRGQDVALRCDPISGHVSLYWYRQALGQGPEFLTYFNYEAQQDKSGLPNDRFSAERPEGSISTLTIQRTEQRDSAMYRCASSQTGTEAFFGQGTRLTVV.

V gene TRBV11-2 combines with J gene TRBJ2-1; D tentatively reads TRBD1 or TRBD2 (7 bases each). Trimming removed 5 bases at V and 4 bases at J, with 18 bases between. The CDR3 length is 16 residues. Germline V gene data show CDR1 as SGHAT and CDR2 as FQNNGV. The CDR3 here is CASSPIGTAGYNEQFF. CDR3 bases: TGTGCCAGCAGCCCCATCGGGACAGCGGGATACAATGAGCAGTTCTTC.

This clonotype was seen many times. The chain links TRBV3-1 to TRBJ1-1; 10 bases match TRBD1. This CDR3 has 14 amino acids. The trim removed 1 base at V and 7 bases at J, leaving 3 bases unmatched. CDR1 is LGHDT and CDR2 is YNNKEL in the germline V gene (reference sequence). The DNA of the CDR3 is TGTGCCAGCAGCCAAGCGGGGACAGGGGTTGAAGCTTTCTTT. Translating gives CASSQAGTGVEAFF.